Each of the 20 T cell receptor beta chains below was sequenced from the same sample in a study of blood T cell repertoires in COVID-19. Clones were read by immunoSEQ multiplex PCR, and TCRdb kept only the in-frame ones, dropping some. The profile shows fewer than 9,000 clones, roughly 80% of them singletons. The sample was peripheral blood. These receptors came from a human donor with active COVID-19. The donor label of this sample is uncertain.

V gene TRBV18 combines with J gene TRBJ2-1, with no clear D. The CDR3 runs to 12 residues. Germline V lookup: CDR1 KGHSH, CDR2 LQKENI. V gave up 4 bases and J gave up 6 bases, with 7 bases separating them. The CDR3 DNA follows: TGTGCCAGCTCACAAATGAGCAATGAGCAGTTCTTC. It is translated as CASSQMSNEQFF.

The sample holds one count of this clone. This rearrangement joins TRBV5-4 to TRBJ2-1; D possibly corresponds to TRBD2 (5 bases). V lost 4 bases and J 1 base, leaving 9 bases between the germline ends. CDR3 size: 14 residues. Looked up from germline, CDR1 is SGHNT and CDR2 is YYREEE (reference sequence). The CDR3 bases are TGTGCCAGCAGCCCCGGACTTTCCTACAATGAGCAGTTCTTC. Translating gives CASSPGLSYNEQFF.

This clone was picked up one time. The chain uses TRBV7-9 and TRBJ2-7, with 10 bases lining up with TRBD1. The CDR3 has 14 amino acids. CDR1 and CDR2 (germline): SEHNR, FQNEAQ (reference sequence). After removal of 5 bases from V and 6 bases from J, the junction contained 7 bases not matched to a gene. The CDR3, as DNA: TGTGCCAGCAGCGTTACCGGGACAGGGGTCGAGCAGTACTTC. Translating gives CASSVTGTGVEQYF.

The rearrangement joins TRBV19 to TRBJ2-3; 8 nucleotides match TRBD2. V trimming: 5 bases; J trimming: 8 bases; junction bases outside the gene matches: 6. Germline V gives CDR1 LNHDA, CDR2 SQIVND (reference sequence). The CDR3 extends over 13 amino acids. CDR3 sequence reads: CASSASGGVTQYF. In DNA form, the CDR3 reads TGTGCCAGTAGTGCGTCCGGGGGGGTTACGCAGTATTTT.

The sample holds a few counts of this clone. This chain links TRBV7-9 with TRBJ2-7; a weak D match, TRBD1 (6 bases). Looked up from germline, CDR1 is SEHNR and CDR2 is FQNEAQ (reference sequence). This CDR3 comprises 13 residues. Trimming took 4 bases from V and 5 from J, leaving 12 bases between them. CDR3 amino acids: CASSYQGWDEQYF. For the CDR3, the DNA is TGTGCCAGCAGCTACCAGGGGTGGGACGAGCAGTACTTC.

The chain combines TRBV20-1 with TRBJ2-1, with D unresolved. This CDR3 comprises 11 residues. The germline CDR1 and CDR2 sequences are DFQATT and SNEGSKA (reference sequence). The V gene lost 4 bases and the J gene lost 6 bases, with 7 bases spanning the gap. This CDR3 is CSAIRSNEQFF. The CDR3 DNA is TGCAGTGCTATTCGGTCCAATGAGCAGTTCTTC.

The chain links TRBV9 to TRBJ2-3; D ambiguous. This CDR3 comprises 12 residues. The germline gives CDR1 SGDLS, CDR2 YYNGEE. The ends were cut back, 3 bases at V and 6 bases at J, with 8 bases in the middle. In DNA, the CDR3 is TGTGCCAGCAGCGGGCCCGGGGATACGCAGTATTTT. This translates into CASSGPGDTQYF.

The V call is TRBV5-1, the J call TRBJ2-7; TRBD2 agrees at 7 bases. Germline-derived CDR1 and CDR2 are SGHRS and YFSETQ. V shed 2 bases, J shed 0 bases, and the junction held 5 bases outside the gene matches. This CDR3 has 15 residues. CDR3 sequence (DNA): TGCGCCAGCAGCTTTGGGGGAGGGAACTCCTACGAGCAGTACTTC. Encoded protein: CASSFGGGNSYEQYF.

This clone was counted a single time. CDR3 sequence: CASSRESWTASNEKLFF. CDR3 DNA sequence: TGTGCCAGCAGCCGAGAATCCTGGACAGCGTCTAATGAAAAACTGTTTTTT. This chain connects TRBV14 to TRBJ1-4, with D tentatively TRBD1 (6 bases). The germline V gene has CDR1 SGHDN and CDR2 FVKESK. V lost 4 bases and J lost 3, with 18 bases in between. This CDR3 spans 17 amino acids.

This chain connects TRBV7-9 to TRBJ2-6, with D unclear. This CDR3 is built from 15 residues. Looked up from germline, CDR1 is SEHNR and CDR2 is FQNEAQ (reference sequence). The ends were cut back, 7 bases at V and 0 bases at J, with 10 bases in the middle. CDR3 in DNA: TGTGCCAGCAACCCACGGAGCTCTGGGGCCAACGTCCTGACTTTC. It specifies CASNPRSSGANVLTF.

The chain has TRBV7-8 and TRBJ2-7; 8 nucleotides match TRBD1. This CDR3 contains 14 residues. CDR1 and CDR2 (germline): SGHVS, FQNEAQ. Losses at the gene ends were 5 bases for V and 2 bases for J; bases not matched to a gene: 5. The CDR3 sequence: CASSLQTGAYEQYF. The CDR3 DNA is TGTGCCAGCAGCCTTCAGACAGGGGCCTACGAGCAGTACTTC.

V and J are TRBV9 and TRBJ2-1, with 9 bases identical to TRBD2. This CDR3 region has 15 residues. Germline V gene data show CDR1 as SGDLS and CDR2 as YYNGEE. V trimming: 3 bases; J trimming: 9 bases; junction bases outside the gene matches: 10. For the CDR3, the DNA is TGTGCCAGCAGCGAGAGGGGGACTAGCTCCGCTGAGCAGTTCTTC. This gives the protein CASSERGTSSAEQFF.

The chain employs TRBV11-3 and TRBJ2-5; D ambiguous. The CDR3 loop spans 15 amino acids. CDR1 is SGHNT and CDR2 is YENEEA in the germline V gene. Trimming took off 1 base at V and 3 bases at J, with 12 bases between the two ends. DNA for the CDR3: TGTGCCAGCAGCTTAGGTCTAGGATGGGAAGAGACCCAGTACTTC. Its protein is CASSLGLGWEETQYF.

J is TRBJ2-3 and V is TRBV6-2 or TRBV6-3, with D perhaps TRBD1 (7 bases). Trimming cost V 5 bases and J 6 bases, with 30 bases left between them. Germline values: CDR1 MNHEY, CDR2 SVGEGT. The CDR3 is made up of 19 amino acids. Here the CDR3 DNA reads TGTGCCAGCAGTACCAAACCCCCGGGACTCACAGGGGTTTCGGATACGCAGTATTTT. It specifies CASSTKPPGLTGVSDTQYF.

V is TRBV28 and J is TRBJ2-4, with a possible D match to TRBD1 (5 bases). Germline V gene sequence: CDR1 MDHEN, CDR2 SYDVKM. Trimming took 2 bases from V and 6 from J, leaving 14 bases between them. This CDR3 contains 15 residues. Written as DNA, the CDR3 is TGTGCCAGCAGTTTAAAGGGGTCGGGTTCAAACATTCAGTACTTC. Residues: CASSLKGSGSNIQYF.

The J gene is TRBJ2-3, the V gene TRBV3-1 (or the pseudogene TRBV3-2); tentative D call: TRBD1 (5 bases). This CDR3 region has 17 residues. Germline V gene lookup returns CDR1 LGHDT and CDR2 YNNKEL (reference sequence). Trimming took off 1 base at V and 2 bases at J, with 16 bases between the two ends. As DNA, the CDR3 is TGTGCCAGCAGCCAAGGGCACAGGACCCTATACACAGATACGCAGTATTTT. Translating it yields CASSQGHRTLYTDTQYF.

The chain is built from TRBV14 and TRBJ2-3, with 7 bases matching TRBD2. This CDR3 spans 15 amino acids. After removal of 1 base from V and 2 bases from J, the junction contained 3 bases not matched to a gene. Germline V gene lookup returns CDR1 SGHDN and CDR2 FVKESK. Here the CDR3 DNA reads TGTGCCAGCAGCCAAGGGCGGGAGCTCACAGATACGCAGTATTTT. It encodes CASSQGRELTDTQYF.

The chain has TRBV18 and TRBJ2-1; D may be TRBD1 (6 bases). Germline V gene sequence: CDR1 KGHSH, CDR2 LQKENI. The CDR3 extends over 15 amino acids. Trimming took 1 base from V and 0 from J, leaving 7 bases between them. CDR3 nucleotides: TGTGCCAGCTCACCACAACAGGGCTCCTACAATGAGCAGTTCTTC. Protein sequence: CASSPQQGSYNEQFF.

This clone was counted once. The chain carries TRBV7-2 and TRBJ2-7; TRBD2 aligns across 8 bases. The junction had 6 bases not matched to a gene; V was cut back by 2 bases and J by 6 bases. CDR1 is SGHTA, CDR2 FQGNSA, per germline. The length of the CDR3 is 14 residues. The CDR3 nucleotides are TGTGCCAGCAGCTTAAACAGGGCGGGAGGCGAGCAGTACTTC. It is translated as CASSLNRAGGEQYF.

The chain is built from TRBV27 and TRBJ2-3; D is ambiguous. Trimming left V 7 bases short and J 2 bases short, with 7 bases between. The germline V gene encodes CDR1 MNHEY and CDR2 SMNVEV (reference sequence). The CDR3 has 12 amino acids. The CDR3 region has the DNA TGTGCCAGCAAGCCCACCACAGATACGCAGTATTTT. This sequence encodes CASKPTTDTQYF.